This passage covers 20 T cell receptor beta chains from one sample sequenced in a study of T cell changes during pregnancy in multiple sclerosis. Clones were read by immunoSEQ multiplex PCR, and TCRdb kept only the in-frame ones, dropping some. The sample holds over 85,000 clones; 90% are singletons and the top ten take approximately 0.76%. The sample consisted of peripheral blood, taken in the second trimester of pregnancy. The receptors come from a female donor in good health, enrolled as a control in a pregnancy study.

The CDR3 coding sequence is TGTGCCAGCAGCGTAGCCCTGACTAGCGGGAGGGCCGGGGAGCTGTTTTTT. Its protein product is CASSVALTSGRAGELFF. The chain employs TRBV9 and TRBJ2-2; 14 positions match TRBD2. J lost 6 bases, V lost 0 bases, and 4 bases had no gene match. The length of the CDR3 is 17 residues. CDR1 SGDLS and CDR2 YYNGEE come from the germline V gene. The full variable domain, with the rest looked up from reference TRBV9 and TRBJ2-2, is DSGVTQTPKHLITATGQRVTLRCSPRSGDLSVYWYQQSLDQGLQFLIQYYNGEERAKGNILERFSAQQFPDLHSELNLSSLELGDSALYFCASSVALTSGRAGELFFGEGSRLTVL.

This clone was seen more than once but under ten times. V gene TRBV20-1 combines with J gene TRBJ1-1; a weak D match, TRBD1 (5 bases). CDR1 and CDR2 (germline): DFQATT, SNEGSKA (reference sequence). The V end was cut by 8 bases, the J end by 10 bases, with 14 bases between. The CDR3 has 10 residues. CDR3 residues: CSLPGAIAFF. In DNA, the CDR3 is TGCAGTCTTCCTGGGGCAATAGCTTTCTTT.

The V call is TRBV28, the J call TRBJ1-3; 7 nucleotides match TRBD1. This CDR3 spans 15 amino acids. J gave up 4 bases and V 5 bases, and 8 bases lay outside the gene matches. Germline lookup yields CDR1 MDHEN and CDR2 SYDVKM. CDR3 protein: CASSTQTGSGNTIYF. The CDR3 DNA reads TGTGCCAGCAGTACCCAGACAGGGTCGGGAAACACCATATATTTT.

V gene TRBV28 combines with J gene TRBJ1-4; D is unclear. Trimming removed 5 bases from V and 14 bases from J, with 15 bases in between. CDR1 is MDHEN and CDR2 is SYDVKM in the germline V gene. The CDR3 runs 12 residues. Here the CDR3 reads CASSERTGRLFF. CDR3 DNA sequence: TGTGCCAGCAGTGAACGGACTGGCAGGCTGTTTTTT.

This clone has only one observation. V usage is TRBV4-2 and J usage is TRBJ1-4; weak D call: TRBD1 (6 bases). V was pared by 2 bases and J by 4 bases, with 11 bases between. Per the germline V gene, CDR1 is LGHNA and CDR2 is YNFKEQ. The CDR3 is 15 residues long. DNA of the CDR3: TGTGCCAGCAGCCAAATCGACAGGAGTAATGAAAAACTGTTTTTT. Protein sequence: CASSQIDRSNEKLFF.

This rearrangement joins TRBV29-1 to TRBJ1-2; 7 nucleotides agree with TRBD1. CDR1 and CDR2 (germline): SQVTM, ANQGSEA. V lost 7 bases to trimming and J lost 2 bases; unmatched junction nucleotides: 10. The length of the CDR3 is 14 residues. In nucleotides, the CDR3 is TGCAGCGCCCAGACGTTACAGGGGAACTATGGCTACACCTTC. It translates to CSAQTLQGNYGYTF.

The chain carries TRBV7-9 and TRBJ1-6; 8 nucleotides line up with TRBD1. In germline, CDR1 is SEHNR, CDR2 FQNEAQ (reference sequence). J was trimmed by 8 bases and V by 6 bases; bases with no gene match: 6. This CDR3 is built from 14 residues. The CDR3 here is CASRLAGGHSPLHF. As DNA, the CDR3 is TGTGCCAGCAGGCTAGCAGGGGGCCATTCACCCCTCCACTTT.

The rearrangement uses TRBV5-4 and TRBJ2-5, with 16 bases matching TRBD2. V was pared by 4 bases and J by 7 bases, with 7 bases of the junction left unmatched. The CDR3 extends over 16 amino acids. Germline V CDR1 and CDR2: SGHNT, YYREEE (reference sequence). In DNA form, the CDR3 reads TGTGCCAGCAGCCCGGGACTAGCGGGGGGGCAGGGGACCCAGTACTTC. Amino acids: CASSPGLAGGQGTQYF. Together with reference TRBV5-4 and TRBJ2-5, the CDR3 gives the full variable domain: ETGVTQSPTHLIKTRGQQVTLRCSSQSGHNTVSWYQQALGQGPQFIFQYYREEENGRGNFPPRFSGLQFPNYSSELNVNALELDDSALYLCASSPGLAGGQGTQYFGPGTRLLVL.

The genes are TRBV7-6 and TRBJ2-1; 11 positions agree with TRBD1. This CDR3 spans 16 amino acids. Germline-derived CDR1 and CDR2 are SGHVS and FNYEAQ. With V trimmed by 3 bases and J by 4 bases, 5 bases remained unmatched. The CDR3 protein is CASSFRTGGSYNEQFF. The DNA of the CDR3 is TGTGCCAGCAGCTTCCGGACAGGGGGCTCTTACAATGAGCAGTTCTTC.

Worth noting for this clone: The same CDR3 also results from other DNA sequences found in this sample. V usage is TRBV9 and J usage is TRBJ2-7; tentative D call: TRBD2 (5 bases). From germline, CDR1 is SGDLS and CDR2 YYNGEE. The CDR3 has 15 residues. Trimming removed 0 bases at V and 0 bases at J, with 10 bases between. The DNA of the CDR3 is TGTGCCAGCAGCGTAGGGCCAGGAGGCTCCTACGAGCAGTACTTC. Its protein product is CASSVGPGGSYEQYF. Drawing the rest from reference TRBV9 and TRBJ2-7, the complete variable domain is DSGVTQTPKHLITATGQRVTLRCSPRSGDLSVYWYQQSLDQGLQFLIQYYNGEERAKGNILERFSAQQFPDLHSELNLSSLELGDSALYFCASSVGPGGSYEQYFGPGTRLTVT.

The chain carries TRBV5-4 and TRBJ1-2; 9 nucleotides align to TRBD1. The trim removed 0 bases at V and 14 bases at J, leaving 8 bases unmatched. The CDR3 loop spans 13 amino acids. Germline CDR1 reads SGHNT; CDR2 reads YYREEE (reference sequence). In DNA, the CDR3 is TGTGCCAGCAGCTTGGATCGGGACAGGGTGGGAACCTTC. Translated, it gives CASSLDRDRVGTF.

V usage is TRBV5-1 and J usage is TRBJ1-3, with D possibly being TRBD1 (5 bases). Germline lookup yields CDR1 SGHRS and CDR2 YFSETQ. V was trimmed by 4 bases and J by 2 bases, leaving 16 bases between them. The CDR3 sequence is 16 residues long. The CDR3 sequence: CASSPTGEEAGNTIYF. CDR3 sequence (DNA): TGCGCCAGCAGCCCGACGGGGGAAGAAGCTGGAAACACCATATATTTT.

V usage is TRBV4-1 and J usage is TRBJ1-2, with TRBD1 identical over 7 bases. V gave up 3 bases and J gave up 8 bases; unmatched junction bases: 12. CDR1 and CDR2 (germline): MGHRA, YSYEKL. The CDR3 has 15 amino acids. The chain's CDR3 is CASSHPGQSSRGYTF. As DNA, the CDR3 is TGCGCCAGCAGCCACCCGGGACAGAGTTCACGAGGCTACACCTTC.

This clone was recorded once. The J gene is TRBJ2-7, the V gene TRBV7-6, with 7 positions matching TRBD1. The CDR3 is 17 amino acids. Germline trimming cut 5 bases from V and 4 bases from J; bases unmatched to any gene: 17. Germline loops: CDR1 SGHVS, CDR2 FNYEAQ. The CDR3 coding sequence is TGTGCCAGCAGCACAATGACCGGGACAGCTACCCTTTACGAGCAGTACTTC. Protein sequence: CASSTMTGTATLYEQYF.

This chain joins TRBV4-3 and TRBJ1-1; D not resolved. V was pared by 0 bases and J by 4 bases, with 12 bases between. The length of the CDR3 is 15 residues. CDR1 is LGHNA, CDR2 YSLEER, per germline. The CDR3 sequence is CASSQDPGVGTEAFF. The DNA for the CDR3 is TGCGCCAGCAGCCAAGATCCGGGTGTGGGCACTGAAGCTTTCTTT.

The CDR3 DNA follows: TGCGCCAGCAGCATGACTAGCGGGAGCTTGGATACGCAGTATTTT. This codes for CASSMTSGSLDTQYF. This chain links TRBV10-1 with TRBJ2-3; the match to TRBD2 covers 12 bases. The CDR3 length is 15 residues. Trimming cost V 6 bases and J 6 bases; bases outside gene matches: 7. Germline assignment: CDR1 WNHNN and CDR2 SYGVQD (reference sequence).

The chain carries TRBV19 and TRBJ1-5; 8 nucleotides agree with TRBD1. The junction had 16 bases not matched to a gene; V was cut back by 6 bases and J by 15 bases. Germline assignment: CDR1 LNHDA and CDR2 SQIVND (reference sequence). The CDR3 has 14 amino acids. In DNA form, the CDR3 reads TGTGCCAGTAGGACGGGACAGGCTTCCCTTCGTCCGCATTTT. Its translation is CASRTGQASLRPHF.

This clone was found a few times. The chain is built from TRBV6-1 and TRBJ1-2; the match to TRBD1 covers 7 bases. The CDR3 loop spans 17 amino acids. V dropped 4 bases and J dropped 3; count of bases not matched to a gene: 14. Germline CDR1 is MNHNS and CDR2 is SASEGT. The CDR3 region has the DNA TGTGCCAGCAGTGCTCGGGACAGTCCATACCTGGACTATGGCTACACCTTC. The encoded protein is CASSARDSPYLDYGYTF.

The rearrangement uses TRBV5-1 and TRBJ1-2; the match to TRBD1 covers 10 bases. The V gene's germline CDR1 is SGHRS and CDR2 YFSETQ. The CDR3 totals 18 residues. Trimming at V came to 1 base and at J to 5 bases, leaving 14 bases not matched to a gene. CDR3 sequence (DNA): TGCGCCAGCAGCTTGATAGAATGGACAGGGGGTTTTAGGTATGGCTACACCTTC. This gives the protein CASSLIEWTGGFRYGYTF.

The CDR3 sequence: CASSPTGDRGYTF. CDR3 DNA: TGTGCCAGCTCACCCACAGGGGATCGTGGCTACACCTTC. This chain uses TRBV18 with TRBJ1-2; 7 nucleotides align to TRBD1. This CDR3 has 13 amino acids. The J segment lost 7 bases and the V segment lost 3 bases, leaving 5 bases of the junction unmatched. Germline-derived CDR1 and CDR2 are KGHSH and LQKENI. Looking up the rest from reference TRBV18 and TRBJ1-2 gives the full variable domain: NAGVMQNPRHLVRRRGQEARLRCSPMKGHSHVYWYRQLPEEGLKFMVYLQKENIIDESGMPKERFSAEFPKEGPSILRIQQVVRGDSAAYFCASSPTGDRGYTFGSGTRLTVV.